These 25 T cell receptor beta chains originate from one sample sequenced in a study of shared clonotypes between healthy human individuals. The protocol was immunoSEQ multiplex PCR, while the TCRdb copy is restricted to in-frame clones and leaves out a portion. The sample shows about 490,000 clones, about 82% of them seen only once. Sequences were obtained from PBMCs. The source of these receptors is a woman between 35 and 50 years old in good health. Some clones in this sample may be carry-over from other donors' samples.

The chain is built from TRBV6-1 and TRBJ2-6; D may be TRBD1 (6 bases). V shed 3 bases and J shed 0 bases, with 9 bases lying between them. From germline, CDR1 is MNHNS and CDR2 SASEGT. The CDR3 covers 16 residues. The DNA of the CDR3 is TGTGCCAGCAGTGACGTGGGGGCCTCTGGGGCCAACGTCCTGACTTTC. Its translation is CASSDVGASGANVLTF.

J is TRBJ1-2 and V is TRBV9, with 8 positions matching TRBD1. The CDR3 extends over 15 amino acids. Per the germline V gene, CDR1 is SGDLS and CDR2 is YYNGEE. V was clipped by 3 bases and J by 7 bases; unmatched bases: 11. This CDR3 reads CASSEQDRDPSGYTF. The CDR3 coding sequence is TGTGCCAGCAGCGAACAGGACAGGGACCCTTCTGGCTACACCTTC.

This clone was observed at least ten times. This chain links TRBV6-5 with TRBJ1-2; D possibly corresponds to TRBD1 (5 bases). V lost 4 bases to trimming and J lost 5 bases, with 14 bases between them. CDR3 length: 14 amino acids. Germline V gives CDR1 MNHEY, CDR2 SVGAGI. The CDR3 DNA is TGTGCCAGCAGTTCCCCAGGGCAGTGGTATGGCTACACCTTC. Its protein is CASSSPGQWYGYTF.

The V and J genes are TRBV7-2 and TRBJ2-1; 8 bases match TRBD1. CDR3 length: 13 amino acids. The V segment lost 8 bases and the J segment 7 bases; nucleotides outside the gene matches: 7. CDR1 and CDR2 from the germline V gene are SGHTA and FQGNSA. Here the CDR3 reads CASGRTGKNEQFF. CDR3 sequence (DNA): TGTGCCAGCGGGCGGACAGGGAAGAATGAGCAGTTCTTC.

The table lists this clone with a few counts. This chain joins TRBV28 and TRBJ1-2; no reliable D call. Germline CDR1 is MDHEN and CDR2 is SYDVKM. This CDR3 comprises 14 residues. V was shortened by 5 bases and J by 8 bases, with 18 bases between the two germline ends. CDR3 loop: CASSTPRAVVGYTF. The CDR3 DNA is TGTGCCAGCAGTACCCCCCGGGCCGTGGTAGGCTACACCTTC.

This clone was found once. The chain has TRBV7-9 and TRBJ2-2; D possibly matches TRBD1 or TRBD2 (5 bases each). The CDR3 contains 17 residues. With 0 bases removed from V and 6 bases from J, the gap between germline ends came to 17 bases. Germline V gives CDR1 SEHNR, CDR2 FQNEAQ (reference sequence). The CDR3 sequence: CASSLAAAQAWAGELFF. In DNA, the CDR3 is TGTGCCAGCAGCTTAGCAGCGGCACAGGCTTGGGCCGGGGAGCTGTTTTTT.

This clone was detected a few times. This chain connects TRBV11-2 to TRBJ2-7; TRBD2 agrees at 9 bases. Germline loops: CDR1 SGHAT, CDR2 FQNNGV. The CDR3 has 15 amino acids. V lost 4 bases to trimming and J lost 2 bases; unmatched junction nucleotides: 6. CDR3 residues: CASSSIAGVAYEQYF. Written as DNA, the CDR3 is TGTGCCAGCAGCTCCATAGCGGGAGTCGCCTACGAGCAGTACTTC.

This clone came up a few times. The same CDR3 can be traced to other DNA sequences in this sample. The gene calls are TRBV6-4 and TRBJ1-1; D may be TRBD1 (6 bases). CDR3 length equals 13 residues. Trimming took 2 bases from V and 4 from J, leaving 8 bases between them. Germline V gene sequence: CDR1 MRHNA, CDR2 SNTAGT. The CDR3, as DNA: TGTGCCAGCAGTGACGAAGGGGGCACTGAAGCTTTCTTT. Residues: CASSDEGGTEAFF.

The J gene is TRBJ2-7, the V gene TRBV29-1, with D possibly matching TRBD1 (5 bases). CDR1 is SQVTM, CDR2 ANQGSEA, per germline. The CDR3 contains 16 residues. Trimming cost V 1 base and J 7 bases, with 23 bases left between them. The CDR3 region is CSVEVTQVSPPGEQYF. CDR3 sequence (DNA): TGCAGCGTTGAAGTAACACAGGTGTCTCCCCCTGGGGAGCAGTACTTC.

CDR3 loop: CASSSSGTGLYEQYF. The DNA for the CDR3 is TGTGCCAGCAGCTCCTCCGGGACAGGCCTCTACGAGCAGTACTTC. The genes are TRBV5-6 and TRBJ2-7, with 8 bases fitting TRBD1. V was pared by 3 bases and J by 3 bases, with 8 bases of the junction left unmatched. The CDR3 covers 15 residues. The germline V gene encodes CDR1 SGHDT and CDR2 YYEEEE.

This chain connects TRBV7-9 to TRBJ2-3, with TRBD2 matching 11 bases. The CDR3 has 15 residues. The V and J ends lost 9 bases and 4 bases, in that order; junction bases with no gene match: 9. CDR1 is SEHNR, CDR2 FQNEAQ, per germline (reference sequence). The DNA for the CDR3 is TGTGCCAGTTTACTAGCGGGAGTTTTTGCAGATACGCAGTATTTT. This gives the protein CASLLAGVFADTQYF.

The CDR3: CASSLLASQGEQYF. CDR3 DNA: TGTGCCAGCAGCCTGTTAGCGTCTCAGGGGGAGCAGTACTTC. This chain connects TRBV7-6 to TRBJ2-7; possible D gene TRBD1, 6 bases. Looked up from germline, CDR1 is SGHVS and CDR2 is FNYEAQ. The CDR3 is 14 amino acids. V lost 5 bases to trimming and J lost 7 bases, with 18 bases between them.

The chain is built from TRBV9 and TRBJ2-6; 9 positions agree with TRBD2. Trimming cost V 4 bases and J 0 bases; bases outside gene matches: 5. The length of the CDR3 is 17 residues. Germline CDR1 reads SGDLS; CDR2 reads YYNGEE. CDR3 loop: CASSPTSGSSGANVLTF. DNA for the CDR3: TGTGCCAGCAGCCCGACTAGCGGCAGCTCTGGGGCCAACGTCCTGACTTTC.

This clone was detected many times. J is TRBJ2-3 and V is TRBV28; D might be TRBD1 or TRBD2, each matching 5 bases. The CDR3 has 13 residues. With 2 bases removed from V and 4 bases from J, the gap between germline ends came to 7 bases. The V gene's germline CDR1 is MDHEN and CDR2 SYDVKM. CDR3 nucleotide sequence: TGTGCCAGCAGTTTAAGGGGACCAGATACGCAGTATTTT. It translates to CASSLRGPDTQYF.

The chain recombines TRBV19 with TRBJ1-4; D gene uncertain. The length of the CDR3 is 14 residues. Germline CDR1 is LNHDA and CDR2 is SQIVND (reference sequence). V lost 4 bases to trimming and J lost 5 bases, with 11 bases between them. CDR3 sequence (DNA): TGTGCCAGTAGTAGGTCGCAGCAAAATGAAAAACTGTTTTTT. Translation gives CASSRSQQNEKLFF.

Concerning this clone: A far larger clone is a single base away, which makes a read error likely. This chain uses TRBV6-6 with TRBJ2-2; D might be TRBD1 (5 bases). Per the germline V gene, CDR1 is MNHNY and CDR2 is SVGAGI (reference sequence). The CDR3 is 15 amino acids. As DNA, the CDR3 is TGTGCCAGCAGTTATTGGCAGGGTTTCACCGAGGAGCTGTTTTTT. Amino acids: CASSYWQGFTEELFF.

The chain uses TRBV5-8 and TRBJ2-7, with D perhaps TRBD1 (6 bases). There are 13 residues in the CDR3. The germline gives CDR1 SGHTS, CDR2 YDEGEE. Trimming took 0 bases from V and 4 from J, leaving 8 bases between them. For the CDR3, the DNA is TGTGCCAGCAGCTTGGCCAGGGGATACGAGCAGTACTTC. This codes for CASSLARGYEQYF.

Only one count was recorded for this clone. The chain carries TRBV19 and TRBJ2-2; D is ambiguous. V shed 3 bases and J shed 5 bases, with 7 bases lying between them. The CDR3 loop spans 13 amino acids. Germline V gene data show CDR1 as LNHDA and CDR2 as SQIVND (reference sequence). CDR3 DNA: TGTGCCAGTAGTATGGAACTTACCGGGGAGCTGTTTTTT. It yields the protein CASSMELTGELFF.

The chain recombines TRBV28 with TRBJ1-2, with D uncertain. CDR1 MDHEN and CDR2 SYDVKM come from the germline V gene. This CDR3 is 12 amino acids long. Trimming stripped 5 bases from V and 6 bases from J, with 10 bases between. CDR3 sequence: CASSTHGDGYTF. For the CDR3, the DNA is TGTGCCAGCAGTACCCACGGGGATGGCTACACCTTC.

V and J are TRBV28 and TRBJ2-5; the D call may be TRBD1 or TRBD2 (5 bases each). CDR3 length: 16 residues. V lost 7 bases to trimming and J lost 4 bases, with 22 bases between them. The V gene's germline CDR1 is MDHEN and CDR2 SYDVKM. CDR3 coding DNA: TGTGCCAGCATTAGGGGAATCGGAGGCGCGGTAGAGACCCAGTACTTC. Translated: CASIRGIGGAVETQYF.

The chain has TRBV28 and TRBJ1-1, with 9 bases lining up with TRBD1. Germline values: CDR1 MDHEN, CDR2 SYDVKM. The CDR3 is made up of 16 amino acids. The V and J ends lost 5 bases and 6 bases, in that order; junction bases with no gene match: 13. The chain's CDR3 is CASSPPWGTGKPEAFF. The CDR3, as DNA: TGTGCCAGCAGTCCCCCGTGGGGGACAGGGAAACCTGAAGCTTTCTTT.

The chain joins TRBV18 to TRBJ2-5, with no clear D. CDR1 is KGHSH, CDR2 LQKENI, per germline. This CDR3 has 14 amino acids. V shed 6 bases and J shed 5 bases, with 16 bases lying between them. In DNA form, the CDR3 reads TGTGCCAGCTCTCACGTCGCTGGCCGGGAGACCCAGTACTTC. It translates to CASSHVAGRETQYF.

The chain uses TRBV11-2 and TRBJ2-1; D not certain. The CDR3 has 12 amino acids. Trimming took off 5 bases at V and 12 bases at J, with 14 bases between the two ends. Per the germline V gene, CDR1 is SGHAT and CDR2 is FQNNGV. The CDR3 loop is CASSISRLGQFF. The CDR3 bases are TGTGCCAGCAGCATTTCCCGCTTGGGGCAGTTCTTC.

The genes are TRBV7-9 and TRBJ1-5, with 10 nucleotides matching TRBD1. The CDR3 is 15 residues long. V lost 4 bases, J lost 6 bases, and 6 bases stayed unmatched. Germline V gene data show CDR1 as SEHNR and CDR2 as FQNEAQ (reference sequence). The CDR3 here is CASSSGTGVRQPQHF. As DNA, the CDR3 is TGTGCCAGCAGCTCCGGGACAGGGGTTCGTCAGCCCCAGCATTTT.

J is TRBJ2-5 and V is TRBV6-6; possibly TRBD1 for D (6 bases). Germline V gene data show CDR1 as MNHNY and CDR2 as SVGAGI (reference sequence). The V gene lost 2 bases and the J gene lost 5 bases, with 18 bases spanning the gap. The CDR3 sequence is 16 residues long. The CDR3 region is CASSYLPGQREETQYF. DNA for the CDR3: TGTGCCAGCAGTTACCTGCCGGGACAAAGGGAGGAGACCCAGTACTTC.